The T cell receptor (beta chain) under discussion was sequenced for a study of T-cell reconstitution after alpha-beta-depleted transplantation in children. For TCRbeta, the library was prepared with unique molecular identifiers. MiXCR was run by TCRdb on the PCR reads, yielding one entry per CDR3 protein. The sample carries about 280,000 distinct CDR3 sequences, more than 9% recorded once. Germline CDR1 SGHTA, CDR2 FQGNSA. This CDR3 has 13 residues. About this clonotype itself: This may come from a read error, since a much larger clone is one base off.

J is TRBJ2-7 and V is TRBV7-2; D is unclear. The last part of the DNA fits TRBJ2-1 better; the J call may be wrong. Sequencing was performed on peripheral blood, taken 180 days after TCRalphabeta/CD19-depleted stem cell transplant. This receptor was taken from a male patient aged 2-9 years who had a stem cell transplant for chronic granulomatous disease, so the T cells may come from the graft donor. The CDR3: CASSLAHSYEQFF. The DNA of the CDR3 is TGTGCCAGCAGCTTAGCCCACAGCTACGAGCAGTTCTTC.